This entry lists 7 T cell receptor beta chains sequenced from one sample in a study of cytomegalovirus exposure and HLA in healthy donors. The study ran its PCR with 60 Vbeta and 13 Jbeta primers. The protocol was immunoSEQ multiplex PCR, while the TCRdb copy is restricted to in-frame clones and leaves out a portion. The sample holds about 160,000 clones, more than 65% seen once. The sequenced sample was PBMCs. The receptors stem from a man in his forties or fifties in good health and CMV-seropositive.

The chain employs TRBV13 and TRBJ1-2; 9 positions match TRBD1. Germline-derived CDR1 and CDR2 are PRHDT and FYEKMQ (reference sequence). The length of the CDR3 is 13 residues. J lost 7 bases, V lost 5 bases, and 5 bases had no gene match. CDR3 amino acids: CASSLAGQGGYTF. DNA for the CDR3: TGTGCCAGCAGCCTGGCGGGACAGGGTGGCTACACCTTC.

The chain uses TRBV25-1 and TRBJ2-1, with a tentative D call TRBD1 (6 bases). The germline gives CDR1 MGHDK, CDR2 SYGVNS. The CDR3 runs to 14 residues. The CDR3 spells CENCGQFSYNEQFF. The DNA for the CDR3 is TGTGAAAACTGCGGACAGTTCTCCTACAATGAGCAGTTCTTC.

This chain connects TRBV6-1 to TRBJ1-1; tentative D call: TRBD1 (6 bases). Germline assignment: CDR1 MNHNS and CDR2 SASEGT. The CDR3 length is 13 residues. The V end was cut by 6 bases, the J end by 1 base, with 9 bases between. The CDR3 bases are TGTGCCAGCAGACGGACAGAGAACACTGAAGCTTTCTTT. Its translation: CASRRTENTEAFF.

This chain connects TRBV6-5 to TRBJ1-1; 7 bases agree with TRBD1. Germline V gives CDR1 MNHEY, CDR2 SVGAGI. This CDR3 is 16 amino acids long. With V trimmed by 4 bases and J by 3 bases, 11 bases remained unmatched. CDR3: CASSSDSTGLDTEAFF. The CDR3 DNA reads as TGTGCCAGCAGTTCCGATTCGACAGGGCTGGACACTGAAGCTTTCTTT.

This chain uses TRBV5-6 with TRBJ1-5, with 7 bases aligning to TRBD1. Looked up from germline, CDR1 is SGHDT and CDR2 is YYEEEE. This CDR3 is built from 15 residues. After removal of 4 bases from V and 1 base from J, the junction contained 5 bases not matched to a gene. For the CDR3, the DNA is TGTGCCAGCAGCCAACAGGGGAGAAGCAATCAGCCCCAGCATTTT. This sequence encodes CASSQQGRSNQPQHF. The entire variable domain, with the rest obtained from reference TRBV5-6 and TRBJ1-5, is as follows: DAGVTQSPTHLIKTRGQQVTLRCSPKSGHDTVSWYQQALGQGPQFIFQYYEEEERQRGNFPDRFSGHQFPNYSSELNVNALLLGDSALYLCASSQQGRSNQPQHFGDGTRLSIL.

This clone occurred once. This sequence joins TRBV19 and TRBJ2-7, with 8 bases matching TRBD2. The junction had 13 bases not matched to a gene; V was cut back by 11 bases and J by 4 bases. CDR1 is LNHDA, CDR2 SQIVND, per germline (reference sequence). The CDR3 covers 14 residues. The CDR3 bases are TGTGCCCCCGAAGATAGCGGGGCTTTTTACGAGCAGTACGTC. It encodes CAPEDSGAFYEQYV.

The chain couples TRBV10-3 to TRBJ2-3; TRBD2 matches at 9 bases. Unmatched junction bases numbered 3, after V lost 6 bases and J lost 2 bases. Germline CDR1 is ENHRY and CDR2 is SYGVKD. The CDR3 is 14 amino acids. DNA of the CDR3: TGTGCCATCAGGAGACTAGCGGACACAGATACGCAGTATTTT. It translates to CAIRRLADTDTQYF.